This TCR beta chain was captured in a study of cytomegalovirus exposure and HLA in healthy donors. Background on the study: A subsequent analysis reported that the 95 to 150 validation repertoires were produced on the same platform that had also been used for the 666 first-cohort repertoires. Regarding the study as a whole: TCR clusters originating in the first cohort tended to co-occur in the 110 or so validation repertoires, according to a later analysis. Among TCR beta chains, those listed as cytomegalovirus-associated numbered roughly 150.

Concerning this clone itself: The target antigen is unknown.

The method was immunoSEQ multiplex PCR; TCRdb's version includes in-frame clones alone and lacks a portion of them. The repertoire includes fewer than 200,000 clones, roughly 90% of them detected once, and around 6% sits in the top ten. With 11 bases removed from V and 5 bases from J, the gap between germline ends came to 15 bases. This CDR3 has 12 residues. Germline values: CDR1 MRHNA, CDR2 SNTAGT. The gene calls are TRBV6-4 and TRBJ2-5; the D gene is possibly TRBD2 (5 bases). The sequence came from a woman under 40 in good health and CMV-seronegative. Sequencing used PBMCs. CDR3 DNA: TGTGCCTATCCCTCCGGCGGGGAGACCCAGTACTTC. It yields the protein CAYPSGGETQYF.